A selection of T cell receptor beta chains follows, all from one sample in a study of blood T cell repertoires in COVID-19. Clones were read by immunoSEQ multiplex PCR, and TCRdb kept only the in-frame ones, dropping some. In the table there are approximately 160,000 clones, 84% of which are singletons. The sequenced sample was peripheral blood. The receptors derive from a man aged 35 to 55 who had recovered from COVID-19. Both conserved end residues are part of each CDR3. Fields, in order: V gene, D gene, J gene, clone size, CDR3 protein, CDR3 DNA. D genes are given only for firm matches. Clone size is shown for a subset of rows, as once, few, many or a class of expanded clone.

TRBV4-2	.	TRBJ2-1	.	CASSISQGGNEQFF	TGTGCCAGTTCTATCTCCCAGGGGGGCAATGAGCAGTTCTTC
TRBV29-1	TRBD2	TRBJ2-2	.	CSALGSGRSLGELFF	TGCAGCGCCCTAGGTAGCGGGAGGAGTCTCGGGGAGCTGTTTTTT
TRBV6-5	TRBD1	TRBJ1-2	once	CASKGQGSVYGYTF	TGTGCCAGCAAAGGACAGGGGTCGGTCTATGGCTACACCTTC
TRBV7-9	.	TRBJ1-1	.	CASSRGDTNTEAFF	TGTGCCAGCAGTCGAGGGGACACAAACACTGAAGCTTTCTTT
TRBV28	.	TRBJ2-1	.	CASSPSSGEYNEQFF	TGTGCCAGCAGTCCCTCCTCGGGGGAATACAATGAGCAGTTCTTC
TRBV6-5	.	TRBJ1-1	.	CANAQGSSTEAFF	TGTGCCAACGCGCAGGGGTCAAGTACTGAAGCTTTCTTT
TRBV18	.	TRBJ2-5	.	CASSLRGAGDLETQYF	TGTGCCAGCTCACTCCGGGGGGCTGGGGACCTAGAGACCCAGTACTTC
TRBV7-2	.	TRBJ1-2	.	CASSLDRRTNYGYTF	TGTGCCAGCAGCCTCGACAGAAGGACTAACTATGGCTACACCTTC
TRBV9	.	TRBJ2-1	.	CASSEGQSSYNEQFF	TGTGCCAGCAGCGAAGGACAGAGCTCCTACAATGAGCAGTTCTTC
TRBV7-2	.	TRBJ2-7	.	CASSLAGGAYEQYF	TGTGCCAGCAGCTTAGCCGGGGGAGCCTACGAGCAGTACTTC
TRBV5-4	TRBD1	TRBJ1-5	.	CASSEGPGTGDRQPQHF	TGTGCCAGCAGCGAAGGCCCCGGGACAGGGGATCGCCAGCCCCAGCATTTT
TRBV27	TRBD1	TRBJ1-2	.	CASTSPDRGNGYTF	TGTGCCAGCACCTCTCCCGACAGGGGAAATGGCTACACCTTC
TRBV4-1	.	TRBJ1-2	.	CASSQSYGSGGDTF	TGCGCCAGCAGCCAAAGTTACGGGAGTGGAGGAGACACCTTC
TRBV3-1/TRBV3-2	.	TRBJ1-3	.	CASSPGLVSGNTIYF	TGTGCCAGCAGCCCGGGACTCGTCTCTGGAAACACCATATATTTT
TRBV7-8	.	TRBJ2-1	.	CASSLGLYYNEQFF	TGTGCCAGCAGCCTAGGACTGTACTACAATGAGCAGTTCTTC
TRBV7-2	.	TRBJ1-5	once	CASSATVGSNQPQHF	TGTGCCAGCAGCGCCACAGTCGGAAGCAATCAGCCCCAGCATTTT
TRBV28	.	TRBJ1-1	.	CASSPGATEAFF	TGTGCCAGCAGTCCAGGGGCCACTGAAGCTTTCTTT
TRBV7-2	.	TRBJ1-5	.	CASSPVGSISNQPQHF	TGTGCCAGCAGCCCAGTAGGGAGTATCAGCAATCAGCCCCAGCATTTT
TRBV18	TRBD1	TRBJ1-2	few	CASSPTGEYGYTF	TGTGCCAGCTCACCCACAGGGGAGTACGGCTACACCTTC
TRBV5-4	TRBD1	TRBJ2-3	.	CASSLDRADTQYF	TGTGCCAGCAGCCTCGACAGGGCAGATACGCAGTATTTT
TRBV7-2	.	TRBJ2-7	.	CASSFLERQYF	TGTGCCAGCAGCTTTCTAGAACGGCAGTACTTC
TRBV7-2	.	TRBJ2-2	once	CASRWGVGTGELFF	TGTGCCAGCAGGTGGGGGGTGGGCACCGGGGAGCTGTTTTTT
TRBV9	.	TRBJ2-7	.	CASSPEVLESSYEQYF	TGTGCCAGCAGCCCCGAGGTGCTAGAATCGTCCTACGAGCAGTACTTC
TRBV9	.	TRBJ1-6	.	CASSVIGGLNSPLHF	TGTGCCAGCAGCGTAATTGGAGGGCTCAATTCACCCCTCCACTTT
TRBV2	TRBD2	TRBJ2-3	.	CASSRNSGTRTDTQYF	TGTGCCAGCAGTCGGAATAGCGGGACTCGCACAGATACGCAGTATTTT
TRBV27	TRBD2	TRBJ2-7	.	CASSLTGLAGGRGYEQYF	TGTGCCAGCAGTTTAACGGGACTAGCGGGAGGGCGGGGCTACGAGCAGTACTTC
TRBV29-1	.	TRBJ1-1	.	CSVVTGLGNTEAFF	TGCAGCGTTGTCACGGGTCTGGGGAACACTGAAGCTTTCTTT